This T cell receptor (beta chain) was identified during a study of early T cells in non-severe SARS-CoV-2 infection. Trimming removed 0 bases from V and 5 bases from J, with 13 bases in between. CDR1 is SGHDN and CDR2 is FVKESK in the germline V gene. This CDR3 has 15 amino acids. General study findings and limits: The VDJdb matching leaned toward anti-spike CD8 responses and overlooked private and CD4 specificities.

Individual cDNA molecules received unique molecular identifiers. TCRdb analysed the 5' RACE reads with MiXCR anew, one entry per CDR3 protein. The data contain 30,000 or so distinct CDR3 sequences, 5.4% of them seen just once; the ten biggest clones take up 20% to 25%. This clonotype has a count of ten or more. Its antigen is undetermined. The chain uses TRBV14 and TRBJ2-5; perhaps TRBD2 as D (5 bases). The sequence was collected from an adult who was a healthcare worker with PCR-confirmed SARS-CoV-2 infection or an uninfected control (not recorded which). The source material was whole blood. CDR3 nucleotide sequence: TGTGCCAGCAGCCAAGAGAGAGGAGGAATGGAGACCCAGTACTTC. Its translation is CASSQERGGMETQYF.